Presented here are 19 T cell receptor beta chains from one specimen sequenced in a study of CD8 T cells in ankylosing spondylitis (TCRdb year 2017). The library came from 5' RACE. TCRdb names Illumina HiSeq 2500 as the instrument used. TCRdb handled the public reads itself, with Q25 trimming in fastp and clone calling in MiXCR, and kept productive beta chains. Rows with a matching CDR3 protein are joined into one entry that keeps the most common DNA and genes. This sample comprises about 150,000 distinct CDR3 sequences, about a third of them detected only once. The ten largest clones capture 6% of the sample. The sequencing input was synovial fluid, either unsorted or a sorted T cell fraction (not recorded which). The receptors derive from a male donor with ankylosing spondylitis.

The chain links TRBV4-3 to TRBJ2-1; D possibly uses TRBD1 or TRBD2 (5 bases each). The V gene's germline CDR1 is LGHNA and CDR2 YSLEER. The CDR3 is 19 residues long. V shed 0 bases and J shed 1 base, with 19 bases lying between them. The CDR3 DNA follows: TGCGCCAGCAGCCAAGATCTGGCTTGGGGGAGCGGTTCCTACAATGAGCAGTTCTTC. This translates into CASSQDLAWGSGSYNEQFF.

The chain combines TRBV7-7 with TRBJ2-1; D remains unclear. Looked up from germline, CDR1 is SSHAT and CDR2 is FNYEAQ (reference sequence). This CDR3 region has 14 residues. V lost 5 bases and J 6 bases, leaving 14 bases between the germline ends. The CDR3 region is CASSETHERNEQFF. In DNA form, the CDR3 reads TGTGCCAGCAGCGAAACACACGAGCGCAATGAGCAGTTCTTC.

This clonotype was picked up a small number of times. The chain carries TRBV4-2 and TRBJ1-5, with a possible D match to TRBD1 (5 bases). The CDR3 sequence is 19 residues long. With 4 bases removed from V and 0 bases from J, the gap between germline ends came to 22 bases. Looked up from germline, CDR1 is LGHNA and CDR2 is YNFKEQ. The CDR3 DNA reads TGTGCCAGCAGCCTCAAGAGCTGGGGGGGGGATCTTAGCAATCAGCCCCAGCATTTT. It encodes CASSLKSWGGDLSNQPQHF.

This clonotype was seen a few times. V is TRBV4-1 and J is TRBJ1-4; D possibly corresponds to TRBD1 (6 bases). Trimming stripped 0 bases from V and 0 bases from J, with 14 bases between. Germline loops: CDR1 MGHRA, CDR2 YSYEKL. The CDR3 covers 18 residues. The CDR3, as DNA: TGCGCCAGCAGCCAAGACAAGGGACATAAGACAACTAATGAAAAACTGTTTTTT. Its translation is CASSQDKGHKTTNEKLFF.

This clonotype was detected ten times or more. The chain recombines TRBV20-1 with TRBJ1-1, with D unclear. The CDR3 is 14 amino acids. Germline-derived CDR1 and CDR2 are DFQATT and SNEGSKA (reference sequence). Trimming took 6 bases from V and 1 from J, leaving 15 bases between them. In DNA, the CDR3 is TGCAGTGCGGGCCAGCCCGGGGAGAACACTGAAGCTTTCTTT. Translation: CSAGQPGENTEAFF.

This chain links TRBV12-3 or TRBV12-4 with TRBJ2-7; possibly TRBD2 for D (6 bases). The length of the CDR3 is 14 residues. V was pared by 7 bases and J by 7 bases, with 20 bases between. The CDR3 is CASKGIAGSGEQYF. In DNA form, the CDR3 reads TGTGCCAGCAAGGGTATTGCAGGGAGCGGGGAGCAGTACTTC.

The V call is TRBV6-1, the J call TRBJ1-5; D uncertain. V was clipped by 4 bases and J by 2 bases, with 15 bases between them. Germline CDR1 MNHNS, CDR2 SASEGT. The CDR3 length is 16 residues. The CDR3 loop reads CASSVGRTFGNQPQHF. The CDR3 nucleotides read TGTGCCAGCAGTGTAGGAAGGACTTTTGGCAATCAGCCCCAGCATTTT.

The chain carries TRBV5-1 and TRBJ2-2; 14 nucleotides match TRBD2. The CDR3 runs to 20 residues. Germline V gene data show CDR1 as SGHRS and CDR2 as YFSETQ. The trim removed 4 bases at V and 1 base at J, leaving 12 bases unmatched. CDR3 region: CASSLGTSGGFAWNTGELFF. In nucleotides, the CDR3 is TGCGCCAGCAGCCTGGGGACTAGCGGGGGCTTCGCGTGGAACACCGGGGAGCTGTTTTTT.

This clonotype was seen at least ten times. This chain connects TRBV7-3 to TRBJ2-5; the D call may be TRBD1 or TRBD2 (5 bases each). The germline V and J ends were trimmed by 5 bases and 4 bases, with 14 bases remaining between them. The CDR3 is made up of 14 amino acids. The germline CDR1 and CDR2 sequences are SGHTA and FQGTGA. This chain's CDR3 is CASSPTGQGETQYF. CDR3 nucleotides: TGTGCCAGCAGCCCCACGGGGCAGGGAGAGACCCAGTACTTC. The variable domain in full, completed from reference TRBV7-3 and TRBJ2-5, reads GAGVSQTPSNKVTEKGKYVELRCDPISGHTALYWYRQSLGQGPEFLIYFQGTGAADDSGLPNDRFFAVRPEGSVSTLKIQRTERGDSAVYLCASSPTGQGETQYFGPGTRLLVL.

The table lists this clonotype with a few counts. In nucleotides, the CDR3 is TGTGCCAGCAGCTTAGAGCCAGGGGCGGGTACTGAAGCTTTCTTT. Encoded protein: CASSLEPGAGTEAFF. The chain joins TRBV11-2 to TRBJ1-1; perhaps TRBD1 as D (6 bases). V lost 0 bases to trimming and J lost 5 bases, with 13 bases between them. In germline, CDR1 is SGHAT, CDR2 FQNNGV. CDR3 size: 15 residues.

There are a few counts of this clonotype. The CDR3 bases are TGTGCCAGCATCTATGGCCCGAGCTCCTACAATGAGCAGTTCTTC. It translates to CASIYGPSSYNEQFF. V and J are TRBV5-8 and TRBJ2-1; D gene unclear. In germline, CDR1 is SGHTS, CDR2 YDEGEE. V gave up 6 bases and J gave up 0 bases, with 13 bases separating them. The CDR3 consists of 15 residues. Full variable domain (outside the CDR3, taken from reference TRBV5-8 and TRBJ2-1): EAGVTQSPTHLIKTRGQQATLRCSPISGHTSVYWYQQALGLGLQFLLWYDEGEERNRGNFPPRFSGRQFPNYSSELNVNALELEDSALYLCASIYGPSSYNEQFFGPGTRLTVL.

This clonotype was seen only a few times. The rearrangement links TRBV21-1 to TRBJ2-5; TRBD1, the table's D call, lacks a check against the DNA. TRBV21-1 is a known pseudogene. The length of the CDR3 is 17 residues. CDR3 residues: CASSKKMDRTSEETQYF. CDR3 coding DNA: TGTGCCAGCAGCAAAAAGATGGACAGGACCTCGGAAGAGACCCAGTACTTC.

This chain joins TRBV6-2 or TRBV6-3 and TRBJ2-7; TRBD1 matches at 7 bases. This CDR3 is built from 17 residues. V shed 0 bases and J 5 bases; nucleotides not matched to a gene: 13. Germline CDR1 is MNHEY and CDR2 is SVGEGT. This CDR3 is CASSYSGADRDLDEQYF. The CDR3 bases are TGTGCCAGCAGTTACTCCGGAGCCGACAGGGATTTGGACGAGCAGTACTTC.

There are a few counts of this clonotype. The chain is built from TRBV20-1 and TRBJ1-1; a possible D gene is TRBD1 (6 bases). The length of the CDR3 is 16 residues. From germline, CDR1 is DFQATT and CDR2 SNEGSKA (reference sequence). The V gene lost 3 bases and the J gene lost 6 bases, with 23 bases spanning the gap. The CDR3 sequence: CSASRGTPGRSAEAFF. CDR3 nucleotide sequence: TGCAGTGCTAGCCGGGGGACACCTGGCAGGTCGGCTGAAGCTTTCTTT.

V is TRBV6-1 and J is TRBJ2-2, with 8 bases identical to TRBD1. Per the germline V gene, CDR1 is MNHNS and CDR2 is SASEGT. This CDR3 has 14 amino acids. After removal of 2 bases from V and 7 bases from J, the junction contained 3 bases not matched to a gene. Here the CDR3 reads CASSERTGIGELFF. The CDR3 DNA follows: TGTGCCAGCAGTGAAAGGACAGGGATCGGGGAGCTGTTTTTT.

This clonotype was counted once. The chain couples TRBV29-1 to TRBJ1-1, with a weak D call TRBD1 (5 bases). CDR1 SQVTM and CDR2 ANQGSEA come from the germline V gene. V shed 7 bases and J shed 1 base, with 13 bases lying between them. CDR3 size: 13 residues. This CDR3 is CSAGRGENTEAFF. CDR3 in DNA: TGCAGCGCTGGACGGGGGGAGAACACTGAAGCTTTCTTT. The full variable domain, with the rest looked up from reference TRBV29-1 and TRBJ1-1, is SAVISQKPSRDICQRGTSLTIQCQVDSQVTMMFWYRQQPGQSLTLIATANQGSEATYESGFVIDKFPISRPNLTFSTLTVSNMSPEDSSIYLCSAGRGENTEAFFGQGTRLTVV.

V and J are TRBV12-3 or TRBV12-4 and TRBJ2-1, with a weak D call TRBD2 (6 bases). V lost 3 bases and J lost 7, with 19 bases in between. The CDR3 runs to 16 residues. The CDR3, as DNA: TGTGCCAGCAGTTTCCGGGCCGGGAGTAACTGGAATGAGCAGTTCTTC. Its translation is CASSFRAGSNWNEQFF.

In this sample, this clonotype turned up many times. The chain has TRBV4-1 and TRBJ2-2; the match to TRBD2 covers 9 bases. Germline CDR1 MGHRA, CDR2 YSYEKL. Trimming cost V 4 bases and J 0 bases; bases outside gene matches: 6. CDR3 size: 17 residues. CDR3 in DNA: TGCGCCAGCAGCCTACGATTAGCGGGGGCGAACACCGGGGAGCTGTTTTTT. The encoded protein is CASSLRLAGANTGELFF.

This clonotype was observed at least ten times. The chain uses TRBV29-1 and TRBJ2-2; TRBD1 is a possible D gene (6 bases). The length of the CDR3 is 13 residues. Trimming removed 7 bases from V and 4 bases from J, with 13 bases in between. CDR1 is SQVTM and CDR2 is ANQGSEA in the germline V gene. CDR3 coding DNA: TGCAGCGCCGAAACAGGGCCCACCGGGGAGCTGTTTTTT. Translation gives CSAETGPTGELFF.